This entry concerns a single T cell receptor beta chain. Its specificity is unknown. Trimming removed 2 bases from V and 7 bases from J; junction bases left unmatched: 24. The CDR3 consists of 21 residues. Healthy Caucasian individuals from Russia aged roughly 6 to 90 served as donors. The authors isolated at least 7 million PBMCs per sample. A second PCR, run for about 7 to 11 cycles, used a sample-barcoded 5' primer plus a J-beta primer mix. TCRdb analysed the 5' RACE reads with MiXCR anew, one entry per CDR3 protein. The profile covers about 970,000 distinct CDR3 sequences, with approximately 50% appearing a single time and about 22% taken by the ten largest. The data derive from a study of blood T cells in healthy people across ages. Study-level points and caveats: Diversity was higher, and naive CD4+ cells more numerous, in long-lived donors than in aged donors. The diversity estimates, figures obtained from one million T cells, were considered underestimates.

The sequence was collected from a woman between 55 and 75 years old in good health. Input material: blood. This sequence joins TRBV12-3 or TRBV12-4 and TRBJ2-7, with 12 bases fitting TRBD2. CDR3 in DNA: TGTGCCAGCAGTTTAATAGTACCCCCTAGCGGGAGGGCCTTCTCCTACAATGAGCAGTACTTC. It is translated as CASSLIVPPSGRAFSYNEQYF.